These 17 T cell receptor beta chains came from one sample sequenced in a study of blood T cell repertoires in COVID-19. Assay: immunoSEQ multiplex PCR; the TCRdb copy retains only in-frame clones and omits some. The top ten clones hold roughly 2% of a sample with about 400,000 clones, roughly 87% of them seen once. Sample: PBMCs or T cells enriched from blood (not recorded which). All receptors derive from a woman in her forties with acute COVID-19.

This chain uses TRBV7-9 with TRBJ1-2; no definite D call. The germline V gene has CDR1 SEHNR and CDR2 FQNEAQ (reference sequence). The CDR3 sequence is 15 residues long. V dropped 5 bases and J dropped 8 bases, with 21 bases sitting between them. CDR3 residues: CASSPAVRVLFGYTF. The CDR3 nucleotides are TGTGCCAGCAGCCCCGCGGTGAGGGTTTTGTTCGGCTACACCTTC.

The rearrangement links TRBV10-3 to TRBJ1-2; 11 bases are a match to TRBD1. V was clipped by 10 bases and J by 8 bases; unmatched bases: 12. In germline, CDR1 is ENHRY, CDR2 SYGVKD. The CDR3 spans 14 residues. CDR3 DNA sequence: TGTGCCACCCATCGGACAGGGGGCGTAGGGGGCTACACCTTC. It encodes CATHRTGGVGGYTF.

The rearrangement uses TRBV3-1 (or the pseudogene TRBV3-2) and TRBJ1-4, with D tentatively TRBD1 (6 bases). V lost 8 bases and J 8 bases, leaving 15 bases between the germline ends. This CDR3 spans 13 amino acids. Germline values: CDR1 LGHDT, CDR2 YNNKEL (reference sequence). The CDR3 here is CASRFKGVEKLFF. DNA of the CDR3: TGTGCCAGCCGCTTCAAGGGGGTGGAAAAACTGTTTTTT.

CDR3 region: CAWNDGLADQETQYF. The CDR3 coding sequence is TGTGCCTGGAACGACGGACTAGCGGACCAAGAGACCCAGTACTTC. The chain links TRBV30 to TRBJ2-5; 10 bases align to TRBD2. After removal of 4 bases from V and 0 bases from J, the junction contained 5 bases not matched to a gene. Per germline, CDR1 GTSNPN and CDR2 SVGIG (reference sequence). The CDR3 totals 15 residues.

Written as DNA, the CDR3 is TGTGCCACCAGTGGGTCAGGGGATGGGAACATTCAGTACTTC. As protein: CATSGSGDGNIQYF. V is TRBV24-1 and J is TRBJ2-4; a possible D gene is TRBD1 (6 bases). CDR1 and CDR2 from the germline V gene are KGHDR and SFDVKD. The CDR3 runs 14 residues. Trimming removed 5 bases at V and 7 bases at J, with 14 bases between.

V is TRBV3-1 (or the pseudogene TRBV3-2) and J is TRBJ1-2, with D hard to call. CDR1 and CDR2 (germline): LGHDT, YNNKEL (reference sequence). V dropped 4 bases and J dropped 5 bases, with 11 bases sitting between them. CDR3 size: 13 residues. This chain's CDR3 is CASSPLGGYGYTF. In DNA, the CDR3 is TGTGCCAGCAGCCCTCTCGGCGGGTATGGCTACACCTTC.

The genes are TRBV19 and TRBJ2-7; D call uncertain. V lost 1 base to trimming and J lost 3 bases, with 10 bases between them. The CDR3 length is 14 residues. The germline CDR1 and CDR2 sequences are LNHDA and SQIVND (reference sequence). CDR3 DNA sequence: TGTGCCAGTAGTATAGGGCAGGCAAACTACGAGCAGTACTTC. Its translation is CASSIGQANYEQYF.

The chain recombines TRBV29-1 with TRBJ2-3; TRBD2 is a possible D gene (5 bases). From germline, CDR1 is SQVTM and CDR2 ANQGSEA. This CDR3 comprises 15 residues. Between the trimmed V and J ends, which lost 3 bases and 4 bases, there was a span of 17 bases. The CDR3 region is CSVESYVGASDTQYF. The CDR3 DNA sequence: TGCAGCGTTGAGTCGTATGTGGGAGCATCAGATACGCAGTATTTT.

The chain carries TRBV15 and TRBJ1-2; no clear D. This CDR3 region has 17 residues. The germline V and J ends were trimmed by 7 bases and 4 bases, with 25 bases remaining between them. Germline-derived CDR1 and CDR2 are LNHNV and YYDKDF (reference sequence). CDR3 sequence (DNA): TGTGCCACCATCCCGGCGAAAACGCTAAGGGAGAGCTATGGCTACACCTTC. This encodes CATIPAKTLRESYGYTF.

This chain joins TRBV10-1 and TRBJ2-5; 9 bases fit TRBD1. The ends lost 8 bases at V and 6 bases at J; junction bases unmatched: 13. The germline gives CDR1 WNHNN, CDR2 SYGVQD (reference sequence). The CDR3 is 15 residues long. The CDR3 region is CASASRGTGRKTQYF. CDR3 bases: TGCGCCAGCGCAAGTAGAGGGACAGGGAGGAAGACCCAGTACTTC.

The chain is built from TRBV2 and TRBJ2-5; possible D gene TRBD1, 6 bases. This CDR3 is built from 14 residues. Trimming took off 7 bases at V and 2 bases at J, with 14 bases between the two ends. Germline CDR1 reads SNHLY; CDR2 reads FYNNEI. In DNA form, the CDR3 reads TGTGCCAGCACCCCTCGACAGGAACAAGAGACCCAGTACTTC. Translation: CASTPRQEQETQYF.

The chain is built from TRBV7-9 and TRBJ1-5, with a weak D call TRBD1 (5 bases). CDR1 is SEHNR and CDR2 is FQNEAQ in the germline V gene (reference sequence). This CDR3 spans 14 amino acids. With 5 bases removed from V and 3 bases from J, the gap between germline ends came to 11 bases. The CDR3 is CASSRGEVNQPQHF. In DNA, the CDR3 is TGTGCCAGCAGCCGGGGGGAAGTCAATCAGCCCCAGCATTTT.

V and J are TRBV7-9 and TRBJ2-3, with 10 positions matching TRBD2. The CDR3 sequence is 15 residues long. CDR1 is SEHNR and CDR2 is FQNEAQ in the germline V gene (reference sequence). Germline trimming cut 5 bases from V and 5 bases from J; bases unmatched to any gene: 7. CDR3 amino acids: CASSLSGGAEDTQYF. Written as DNA, the CDR3 is TGTGCCAGCAGCCTGAGCGGGGGGGCCGAAGATACGCAGTATTTT.

This chain links TRBV7-9 with TRBJ2-3; D perhaps matches TRBD2 (6 bases). V was trimmed by 5 bases and J by 4 bases, leaving 10 bases between them. Looked up from germline, CDR1 is SEHNR and CDR2 is FQNEAQ (reference sequence). CDR3 length: 13 residues. CDR3 amino acids: CASSHQRADTQYF. The DNA of the CDR3 is TGTGCCAGCAGCCACCAGCGGGCAGATACGCAGTATTTT.

The chain is built from TRBV15 and TRBJ1-5; D is ambiguous. Germline V gene lookup returns CDR1 LNHNV and CDR2 YYDKDF (reference sequence). The CDR3 runs to 15 residues. V was clipped by 4 bases and J by 0 bases, with 10 bases between them. CDR3 nucleotides: TGTGCCACCAGCATCGACTTGTATAGCAATCAGCCCCAGCATTTT. Its protein product is CATSIDLYSNQPQHF.

V usage is TRBV12-3 or TRBV12-4 and J usage is TRBJ1-2; 10 positions match TRBD1. V lost 6 bases and J lost 8; bases outside the gene matches: 6. The CDR3 contains 13 residues. CDR3 DNA sequence: TGTGCCAGCAGGTTCGGGACAGGGGAAGGCTACACCTTC. This sequence encodes CASRFGTGEGYTF.

The chain combines TRBV5-5 with TRBJ1-2; no reliable D call. Looked up from germline, CDR1 is SGHKS and CDR2 is YYEKEE (reference sequence). This CDR3 spans 14 amino acids. Trimming shortened V by 4 bases and J by 6 bases, and 16 bases separated the two germline ends. CDR3 nucleotide sequence: TGTGCCAGCAGCCTCCAATCGGGGTACCATGGCTACACCTTC. Its protein product is CASSLQSGYHGYTF. Drawing the rest from reference TRBV5-5 and TRBJ1-2, the complete variable domain is DAGVTQSPTHLIKTRGQQVTLRCSPISGHKSVSWYQQVLGQGPQFIFQYYEKEERGRGNFPDRFSARQFPNYSSELNVNALLLGDSALYLCASSLQSGYHGYTFGSGTRLTVV.